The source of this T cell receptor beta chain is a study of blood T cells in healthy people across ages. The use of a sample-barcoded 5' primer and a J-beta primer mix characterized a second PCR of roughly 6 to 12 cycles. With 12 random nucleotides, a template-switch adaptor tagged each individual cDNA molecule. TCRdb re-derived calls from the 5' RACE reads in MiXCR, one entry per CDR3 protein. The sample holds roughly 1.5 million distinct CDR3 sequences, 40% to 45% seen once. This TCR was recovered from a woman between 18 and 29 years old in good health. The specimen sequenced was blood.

CDR3 DNA: TGTGCCAGCAGCTTAGGGTCGGACAGGAATCAGCCCCAGCATTTT. Translation: CASSLGSDRNQPQHF. V and J are TRBV7-6 and TRBJ1-5, with TRBD1 matching 7 bases. Trimming cost V 1 base and J 4 bases; bases outside gene matches: 4. Germline CDR1 is SGHVS and CDR2 is FNYEAQ. This CDR3 region has 15 residues.